The following is a TCR beta chain sequence with its context. Its matching antigen is unknown. A second PCR of 7 to 11 cycles used a sample-barcoded 5' primer and a J-beta primer mix. Each CDR3 protein gets one entry after TCRdb re-called the 5' RACE reads with MiXCR. This table holds about 630,000 distinct CDR3 sequences, 20% to 25% found once. The total RNA that was extracted per sample amounted to at least 5 micrograms. This sample is part of a study of blood T cells in healthy people across ages. In germline, CDR1 is MNHEY, CDR2 SVGEGT. This CDR3 comprises 17 residues. Unmatched junction bases numbered 3, after V lost 0 bases and J lost 1 base. Study outcomes and limitations: Bulk PBMC profiling left naive and antigen-experienced comparisons inconclusive. The diversity estimates, figures obtained from one million T cells, were considered underestimates.

The source of this sequence is a man between 65 and 85 years old in good health. V gene TRBV6-2 or TRBV6-3 combines with J gene TRBJ2-2; TRBD2 aligns across 9 bases. The sample was blood. CDR3 nucleotides: TGTGCCAGCAGTTACTCCCGACTAGCGGAGAACACCGGGGAGCTGTTTTTT. It encodes CASSYSRLAENTGELFF.